This T cell receptor beta chain derives from a study of metastatic and nonmetastatic thyroid tumors. Turning to the study itself: Both malignant and benign thyroid patients supplied peripheral blood and tumor or nodule tissue samples, across which the repertoires of these patients were then compared. Study observations and caveats: Benign nodules were reported to have significantly lower TCR beta diversity than malignant thyroid tumors, in blood and tumor.

In the original analysis: The study's classifier, a distant-metastasis tool for papillary thyroid cancer, was built using CDR3 differences across clinicopathological groups. MiXCR re-clonotyped the PCR reads for TCRdb. None of the V and J calls come from the authors' own analysis; TCRdb made them. The repertoire holds 25,000 to 30,000 clones, roughly 15% seen once, with approximately 4.4% in the top ten. Among the patients, none had received any treatment before thyroid surgery. This clone is classed as medium-sized. Its target is unknown. V dropped 0 bases and J dropped 2; count of bases not matched to a gene: 6. The germline gives CDR1 SGHRS, CDR2 YFSETQ. This CDR3 has 16 amino acids.

The material sequenced was blood. The TCR originated in a female donor with papillary thyroid cancer or a benign thyroid nodule (not recorded which). Some clones in this sample may be carry-over from other donors' samples. The chain joins TRBV5-1 to TRBJ2-7; 9 bases are a match to TRBD2. In DNA, the CDR3 is TGCGCCAGCAGCTTGGAGGGCGGGAGGGCCACCTACGAGCAGTACTTC. Its protein product is CASSLEGGRATYEQYF.